This entry lists 18 T cell receptor beta chains sequenced from one sample in a study of CD8+ T cells in alopecia areata. This sample's treatment: oral pan-JAK inhibitor, 5-10 mg twice daily. As the sequencing template, cDNA was produced by extracting RNA and reverse transcribing it. TCRdb's copy holds only in-frame clones and misses some; the assay was immunoSEQ multiplex PCR. The sample yields under 350,000 clones, 58% seen once. The sample in question was CD4+ T cells sorted from blood, obtained at week 24, from a patient treated with tofacitinib. These receptors were collected from a human donor with alopecia areata.

This clone was seen just once. This sequence joins TRBV11-3 and TRBJ1-6; D is unresolved. This CDR3 comprises 13 residues. V was cut by 2 bases and J by 5 bases, with 4 bases left in between. Per the germline V gene, CDR1 is SGHNT and CDR2 is YENEEA. This chain's CDR3 is CASSLRDNSPLHF. The CDR3 DNA reads as TGTGCCAGCAGCTTACGAGATAATTCACCCCTCCACTTT.

J is TRBJ2-4 and V is TRBV4-1; 10 bases are shared with TRBD1. J was trimmed by 3 bases and V by 3 bases; bases with no gene match: 5. The CDR3 loop spans 16 amino acids. The germline V gene encodes CDR1 MGHRA and CDR2 YSYEKL. DNA for the CDR3: TGCGCCAGCAGCCAGGGGACAGGGGCTCTCAAAAACATTCAGTACTTC. Residues: CASSQGTGALKNIQYF.

This clone was recorded only once. The sample carries other DNA sequences with the same CDR3. The V call is TRBV5-1, the J call TRBJ2-7; D gene ambiguous. Germline CDR1 is SGHRS and CDR2 is YFSETQ. The ends were cut back, 4 bases at V and 0 bases at J, with 8 bases in the middle. CDR3 length equals 13 residues. The CDR3 region has the DNA TGCGCCAGCAGCCTCTCCAGCTCCTACGAGCAGTACTTC. Translation: CASSLSSSYEQYF.

The chain employs TRBV27 and TRBJ1-2, with D possibly matching TRBD1 (6 bases). This CDR3 is 13 amino acids long. V was cut by 7 bases and J by 4 bases, with 13 bases left in between. The germline V gene encodes CDR1 MNHEY and CDR2 SMNVEV (reference sequence). Here the CDR3 reads CASKSQGPYGYTF. The DNA for the CDR3 is TGTGCCAGCAAAAGCCAGGGGCCCTATGGCTACACCTTC.

V usage is TRBV5-1 and J usage is TRBJ2-5; D might be TRBD1 or TRBD2, each matching 5 bases. Germline V gives CDR1 SGHRS, CDR2 YFSETQ. The CDR3 is made up of 19 amino acids. Trimming shortened V by 0 bases and J by 2 bases, and 23 bases separated the two germline ends. The CDR3 DNA follows: TGCGCCAGCAGCTTGGTTATCTATCCCCGGGACGGACGGCAAGAGACCCAGTACTTC. The encoded protein is CASSLVIYPRDGRQETQYF.

The chain is built from TRBV30 and TRBJ2-2, with D possibly TRBD2 on 6 matching bases. Per germline, CDR1 GTSNPN and CDR2 SVGIG (reference sequence). V lost 3 bases and J 4 bases, leaving 9 bases between the germline ends. The CDR3 is 13 amino acids. The CDR3 spells CAWSGGSTGELFF. In nucleotides, the CDR3 is TGTGCCTGGAGCGGGGGTTCCACCGGGGAGCTGTTTTTT. The full variable domain, its missing parts supplied by reference TRBV30 and TRBJ2-2, is SQTIHQWPATLVQPVGSPLSLECTVEGTSNPNLYWYRQAAGRGLQLLFYSVGIGQISSEVPQNLSASRPQDRQFILSSKKLLLSDSGFYLCAWSGGSTGELFFGEGSRLTVL.

This clone came up a few times. V usage is TRBV27 and J usage is TRBJ2-6; tentative D call: TRBD2 (5 bases). The CDR3 is 22 residues long. The germline V gene encodes CDR1 MNHEY and CDR2 SMNVEV (reference sequence). The V and J ends lost 1 base and 1 base respectively, with 26 bases between them. The CDR3 nucleotides read TGTGCCAGCAGTTTATATCCCATGTCCACTGGATGGACGGGATCTGGGGCCAACGTCCTGACTTTC. Protein: CASSLYPMSTGWTGSGANVLTF.

This clone has a handful of counts. V and J are TRBV29-1 and TRBJ2-7; D uncertain. CDR3 length: 13 amino acids. V lost 6 bases and J 5 bases, leaving 17 bases between the germline ends. Germline-derived CDR1 and CDR2 are SQVTM and ANQGSEA. CDR3 DNA: TGCAGCGTATCGTCCGGTGTAGGGAACGAGCAGTACTTC. It yields the protein CSVSSGVGNEQYF.

The V and J genes are TRBV7-9 and TRBJ2-7; 10 bases line up with TRBD1. Germline assignment: CDR1 SEHNR and CDR2 FQNEAQ (reference sequence). This CDR3 region has 16 residues. V dropped 0 bases and J dropped 5; count of bases not matched to a gene: 7. The CDR3 region is CASSLARTGGIDEQYF. The CDR3 DNA reads as TGTGCCAGCAGCTTAGCACGGACAGGGGGTATCGACGAGCAGTACTTC.

This clone was detected a few times. The chain couples TRBV5-1 to TRBJ1-6; maybe TRBD1 (6 bases). This CDR3 region has 14 residues. Germline V gene lookup returns CDR1 SGHRS and CDR2 YFSETQ. Trimming pared 0 bases from V and 10 bases from J, leaving 11 bases between. CDR3 in amino acids: CASSLAQGGSPLHF. The CDR3 region has the DNA TGCGCCAGCAGCTTGGCACAGGGTGGATCACCCCTCCACTTT.

The genes are TRBV5-1 and TRBJ2-7, with TRBD1 matching over 7 bases. Germline V gene data show CDR1 as SGHRS and CDR2 as YFSETQ. J lost 3 bases, V lost 5 bases, and 11 bases had no gene match. The CDR3 is 15 residues long. CDR3 residues: CASSPRTGGRYEQYF. In nucleotides, the CDR3 is TGCGCCAGCAGTCCACGGACAGGCGGGCGCTACGAGCAGTACTTC.

This clone was detected once. This chain connects TRBV29-1 to TRBJ1-2; D not resolved. The ends were cut back, 8 bases at V and 0 bases at J, with 10 bases in the middle. Looked up from germline, CDR1 is SQVTM and CDR2 is ANQGSEA. The CDR3 is made up of 12 amino acids. In DNA, the CDR3 is TGCAGCTATACAAGAGCTAACTATGGCTACACCTTC. Protein product: CSYTRANYGYTF.

The rearrangement joins TRBV4-2 to TRBJ1-5; TRBD1 matches 7 bases. The CDR3 length is 15 residues. After removal of 1 base from V and 3 bases from J, the junction contained 3 bases not matched to a gene. In germline, CDR1 is LGHNA, CDR2 YNFKEQ. The CDR3 is CASSQVTGHNQPQHF. CDR3 in DNA: TGTGCCAGCAGCCAAGTGACAGGGCACAATCAGCCCCAGCATTTT.

The chain is built from TRBV29-1 and TRBJ2-5; D is undetermined. The CDR3 length is 13 residues. The V gene lost 7 bases and the J gene lost 4 bases, with 16 bases spanning the gap. Germline CDR1 SQVTM, CDR2 ANQGSEA. The CDR3 nucleotides read TGCAGCGCCACTTGGGCCTACAGAGAGACCCAGTACTTC. Its translation: CSATWAYRETQYF. The whole variable domain, filled in from reference TRBV29-1 and TRBJ2-5, reads SAVISQKPSRDICQRGTSLTIQCQVDSQVTMMFWYRQQPGQSLTLIATANQGSEATYESGFVIDKFPISRPNLTFSTLTVSNMSPEDSSIYLCSATWAYRETQYFGPGTRLLVL.

This clone came up many times. The chain employs TRBV28 and TRBJ1-5, with no clear D. The germline V and J ends were trimmed by 5 bases and 5 bases, with 10 bases remaining between them. This CDR3 comprises 13 residues. The V gene's germline CDR1 is MDHEN and CDR2 SYDVKM. The CDR3 nucleotides read TGTGCCAGCAGTCCCCCGATTGATCAGCCCCAGCATTTT. It is translated as CASSPPIDQPQHF.

The chain has TRBV7-9 and TRBJ2-7; 7 bases align to TRBD2. Germline V gene lookup returns CDR1 SEHNR and CDR2 FQNEAQ (reference sequence). V lost 5 bases to trimming and J lost 6 bases; unmatched junction nucleotides: 7. This CDR3 spans 13 amino acids. The CDR3 here is CASSRRAGVEQYF. The CDR3 DNA is TGTGCCAGCAGCCGCCGGGCGGGGGTCGAGCAGTACTTC.

The chain couples TRBV2 to TRBJ1-1; 7 bases are shared with TRBD1. With V trimmed by 4 bases and J by 3 bases, 2 bases remained unmatched. The CDR3 contains 13 residues. Germline CDR1 and CDR2: SNHLY and FYNNEI. The CDR3 DNA sequence: TGTGCCAGCAGTGGGGGACAGTACACTGAAGCTTTCTTT. Its protein product is CASSGGQYTEAFF.

This clone was observed a single time. In the same sample, other DNA sequences code for this CDR3. The chain is built from TRBV27 and TRBJ1-1; D is unresolved. V was pared by 2 bases and J by 0 bases, with 4 bases between. Germline V gene data show CDR1 as MNHEY and CDR2 as SMNVEV (reference sequence). There are 13 residues in the CDR3. Here the CDR3 reads CASSLNLNTEAFF. The CDR3 DNA is TGTGCCAGCAGTTTAAACCTGAACACTGAAGCTTTCTTT.